This TCR beta chain was captured by sequencing in a study of T cell repertoires in cytomegalovirus infection. This clonotype was seen only a few times. TCRdb processed the reads anew with MiXCR; each CDR3 protein has one entry. The sample includes some 320,000 distinct CDR3 sequences, over 7.5% of them seen just once. The ends were cut back, 4 bases at V and 3 bases at J, with 13 bases in the middle. The length of the CDR3 is 15 residues. CDR1 is LNHDA and CDR2 is SQIVND in the germline V gene (reference sequence). This receptor was obtained from a human donor in good health (CMV status not recorded). Some clones in this sample may be carry-over from other donors' samples. The chain uses TRBV19 and TRBJ2-1, with a tentative D call TRBD2 (7 bases). The sequencing input was PBMCs. CDR3 sequence reads: CASSTRGGYYNEQFF. The DNA of the CDR3 is TGTGCCAGTAGTACACGCGGGGGCTACTACAATGAGCAGTTCTTC.